One sample yielded the 8 T cell receptor beta chains listed below, sequenced in a study of HIV-infected children after antiretroviral therapy interruption (dated by TCRdb to about 2019). The sample's treatment or condition label, in plain terms: PENTA 11 planned treatment interruption arm or continuous ART arm. Library prep was done by 3' RACE. Sequencing took place on an Illumina MiSeq. TCR libraries were built from RNA using a 3' RACE protocol with unique molecular identifiers to correct PCR amplification bias. The public reads were quality trimmed at Q25 with fastp and then assembled into clones with MiXCR by TCRdb, keeping productive beta chains. Entries are consolidated by CDR3 protein sequence, retaining the most common genes and DNA. The table for this sample lists 35,000 to 50,000 distinct CDR3 sequences; just over 6.5% of them were counted only once. The top ten constitute about 1% of the sample.

Sequenced material: CD45RA+ CD4+ T cells from PBMCs, pooled from several time points, taken from a donor given antiretroviral therapy, either interrupted or continuous. The label giving this sample's cell subset or site can be read as: naive CD4+ CD45RA+ CD45RO- T cells. These receptors all come from a pool of human donors with HIV.

This clonotype was observed a single time. V gene TRBV4-1 combines with J gene TRBJ1-2; 9 nucleotides align to TRBD1. The CDR3 is 16 amino acids. The trim removed 2 bases at V and 4 bases at J, leaving 8 bases unmatched. Per germline, CDR1 MGHRA and CDR2 YSYEKL. CDR3 sequence reads: CASSQPLQGAIYGYTF. CDR3 coding DNA: TGCGCCAGCAGCCAACCACTACAGGGGGCAATCTATGGCTACACCTTC.

This clonotype was recorded many times. The chain carries TRBV29-1 and TRBJ2-4; D possibly corresponds to TRBD2 (5 bases). V shed 6 bases and J shed 0 bases, with 9 bases lying between them. CDR3 size: 13 residues. CDR1 is SQVTM, CDR2 ANQGSEA, per germline. The CDR3 DNA is TGCAGCGTCGGAGGACTAGCCAAAAACATTCAGTACTTC. Encoded protein: CSVGGLAKNIQYF.

This clonotype was detected only a few times. The V call is TRBV29-1, the J call TRBJ2-3; 8 bases line up with TRBD2. CDR3 length equals 15 residues. Trimming removed 8 bases from V and 0 bases from J; junction bases left unmatched: 10. Germline values: CDR1 SQVTM, CDR2 ANQGSEA. As DNA, the CDR3 is TGCAGCAGCAGCTATAGCGGGACTAGCACAGATACGCAGTATTTT. As protein: CSSSYSGTSTDTQYF.

The chain employs TRBV24-1 and TRBJ2-1; no clear D. CDR1 is KGHDR and CDR2 is SFDVKD in the germline V gene. This CDR3 has 16 amino acids. Between the trimmed V and J ends, which lost 1 base and 4 bases, there was a span of 13 bases. The chain's CDR3 is CATSDFRRSEYNEQFF. The CDR3 nucleotides are TGTGCCACCAGTGATTTTCGACGGTCGGAATACAATGAGCAGTTCTTC.

This clonotype has a count of ten or more. The junction departs from the called germline gene at one end, perhaps through a read error. The CDR3 DNA reads TGTGCCAGCAGCCCAACAGGGTATGGGACTAGCGAGAACATGAAAAACTTC. Translating it yields CASSPTGYGTSENMKNF. This chain links TRBV7-8 with TRBJ2-7, with 10 bases fitting TRBD2. This CDR3 contains 17 residues. The V gene's germline CDR1 is SGHVS and CDR2 FQNEAQ.

This clonotype was counted at least ten times. The J gene is TRBJ1-1, the V gene TRBV14; D is uncertain. V was pared by 3 bases and J by 8 bases, with 16 bases between. The CDR3 extends over 14 amino acids. CDR1 SGHDN and CDR2 FVKESK come from the germline V gene. The DNA for the CDR3 is TGTGCCAGCAGCCACAACGGGAGGACGTCGGAAGCTTTCTTT. This gives the protein CASSHNGRTSEAFF.

This clonotype appeared many times. The chain combines TRBV12-3 or TRBV12-4 with TRBJ2-7; weak D call: TRBD1 (6 bases). CDR3 size: 17 residues. V lost 0 bases, J lost 2 bases, and 17 bases lay in between. CDR3 DNA: TGTGCCAGCAGTTTAGCGCCCGGACAGTGGGCCACCTACGAGCAGTACTTC. Residues: CASSLAPGQWATYEQYF.

This clonotype was counted ten times or more. V usage is TRBV12-3 or TRBV12-4 and J usage is TRBJ1-5; a weak D match, TRBD1 (5 bases). Trimming stripped 6 bases from V and 3 bases from J, with 12 bases between. The CDR3 runs 14 residues. CDR3 nucleotides: TGTGCCAGCAGCTTAACGGACATCAATCAGCCCCAGCATTTT. Encoded protein: CASSLTDINQPQHF.